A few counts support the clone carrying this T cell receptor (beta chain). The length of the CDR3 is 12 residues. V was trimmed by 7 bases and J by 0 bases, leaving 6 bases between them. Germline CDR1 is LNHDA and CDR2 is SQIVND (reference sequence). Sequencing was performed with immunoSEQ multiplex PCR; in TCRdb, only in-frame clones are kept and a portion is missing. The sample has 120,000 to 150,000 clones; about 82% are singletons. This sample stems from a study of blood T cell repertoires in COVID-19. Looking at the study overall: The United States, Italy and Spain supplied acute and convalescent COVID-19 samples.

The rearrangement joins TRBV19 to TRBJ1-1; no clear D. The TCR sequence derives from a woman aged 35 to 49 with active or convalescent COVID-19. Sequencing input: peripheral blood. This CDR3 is CASKLMNTEAFF. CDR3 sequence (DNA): TGTGCCAGTAAGCTCATGAACACTGAAGCTTTCTTT.